A single sample is the source of the 22 T cell receptor beta chains below, sequenced in a study of Tregs in tolerant kidney transplant recipients. The assay was immunoSEQ multiplex PCR, and TCRdb's table has in-frame clones only and misses some. The sample comprises about 15,000 clones, roughly 78% of which are singletons, and 1.5% to 2% rests with the top ten. The material was Tregs from blood, obtained before the transplant. These receptors originate from a human donor who received a combined kidney and bone marrow transplant.

The genes are TRBV19 and TRBJ2-7; 12 bases fit TRBD2. V lost 6 bases to trimming and J lost 2 bases; unmatched junction nucleotides: 5. The CDR3 length is 15 residues. The germline CDR1 and CDR2 sequences are LNHDA and SQIVND (reference sequence). The CDR3 loop reads CASSPGLAGPYEQYF. CDR3 nucleotide sequence: TGTGCCAGTAGCCCTGGACTAGCGGGACCCTACGAGCAGTACTTC.

This clone was counted a few times. The chain combines TRBV6-5 with TRBJ2-7, with TRBD2 matching over 8 bases. V gave up 9 bases and J gave up 3 bases; unmatched junction bases: 4. The CDR3 runs to 12 residues. Germline V CDR1 and CDR2: MNHEY, SVGAGI. CDR3 nucleotide sequence: TGTGCCAGTTCCGGGACTAGCTACGAGCAGTACTTC. It yields the protein CASSGTSYEQYF.

The CDR3 spells CASSSRDSIAGNTIYF. CDR3 coding DNA: TGCGCCAGCAGCTCCCGGGATTCAATCGCTGGAAACACCATATATTTT. This chain joins TRBV5-1 and TRBJ1-3, with D unclear. In germline, CDR1 is SGHRS, CDR2 YFSETQ. V shed 3 bases and J shed 2 bases, with 15 bases lying between them. This CDR3 contains 16 residues.

This chain uses TRBV28 with TRBJ2-7, with TRBD1 matching 7 bases. This CDR3 contains 17 residues. CDR1 and CDR2 from the germline V gene are MDHEN and SYDVKM. After removal of 6 bases from V and 6 bases from J, the junction contained 20 bases not matched to a gene. The CDR3 loop reads CASRSDFRGQLGREQYF. CDR3 sequence (DNA): TGTGCCAGCAGAAGCGACTTCCGGGGACAGTTGGGGCGCGAGCAGTACTTC.

This chain uses TRBV29-1 with TRBJ1-2, with TRBD1 identical over 7 bases. The V segment lost 6 bases and the J segment 0 bases; nucleotides outside the gene matches: 4. Germline V gene data show CDR1 as SQVTM and CDR2 as ANQGSEA. The CDR3 runs 13 residues. The CDR3 region is CSVKGTANYGYTF. The CDR3 coding sequence is TGCAGCGTCAAAGGGACAGCTAACTATGGCTACACCTTC.

The chain is built from TRBV2 and TRBJ1-3, with D possibly matching TRBD1 (6 bases). The CDR3 has 16 amino acids. Germline-derived CDR1 and CDR2 are SNHLY and FYNNEI. V dropped 5 bases and J dropped 4 bases, with 18 bases sitting between them. The CDR3 DNA reads as TGTGCCAGCAGTCCCTACAGGGCGGCCGGAGGAAACACCATATATTTT. This codes for CASSPYRAAGGNTIYF.

V usage is TRBV10-3 and J usage is TRBJ2-2; TRBD2 might be the D (7 bases). The germline V gene has CDR1 ENHRY and CDR2 SYGVKD. V was cut by 7 bases and J by 0 bases, with 15 bases left in between. The CDR3 length is 16 residues. CDR3 amino acids: CAIMGGQVANTGELFF. The DNA of the CDR3 is TGTGCCATCATGGGGGGGCAGGTCGCGAACACCGGGGAGCTGTTTTTT.

V is TRBV5-1 and J is TRBJ1-1; D is possibly TRBD1 (5 bases). The V gene lost 3 bases and the J gene lost 0 bases, with 9 bases spanning the gap. The germline V gene encodes CDR1 SGHRS and CDR2 YFSETQ. CDR3 size: 14 residues. The CDR3: CASSSREMNTEAFF. The CDR3 DNA sequence: TGCGCCAGCAGCTCCAGGGAAATGAACACTGAAGCTTTCTTT.

The genes are TRBV7-2 and TRBJ2-1; possibly TRBD1 for D (5 bases). V was pared by 5 bases and J by 4 bases, with 18 bases between. Germline V gene sequence: CDR1 SGHTA, CDR2 FQGNSA. This CDR3 spans 16 amino acids. The CDR3 reads CASSPRRAGQYNEQFF. Here the CDR3 DNA reads TGTGCCAGCAGCCCCCGCCGGGCAGGGCAATACAATGAGCAGTTCTTC.

The chain combines TRBV5-1 with TRBJ2-7, with 14 bases fitting TRBD2. Germline CDR1 SGHRS, CDR2 YFSETQ. The CDR3 totals 14 residues. V lost 4 bases and J lost 6; bases outside the gene matches: 3. CDR3 sequence: CASSPGLAGGEQYF. The CDR3 nucleotides read TGCGCCAGCAGCCCCGGACTAGCGGGGGGCGAGCAGTACTTC.

This chain joins TRBV29-1 and TRBJ2-1; 11 nucleotides agree with TRBD2. Trimming cost V 4 bases and J 9 bases; bases outside gene matches: 11. Germline values: CDR1 SQVTM, CDR2 ANQGSEA. The CDR3 has 15 amino acids. The CDR3 is CSVVTGTSGPREQFF. The CDR3 nucleotides read TGCAGCGTTGTTACCGGGACTAGCGGACCTCGTGAGCAGTTCTTC.

The sample holds a few counts of this clone. The chain recombines TRBV7-6 with TRBJ2-2; a possible D gene is TRBD2 (6 bases). With 1 base removed from V and 1 base from J, the gap between germline ends came to 13 bases. The CDR3 is 17 residues long. CDR1 and CDR2 (germline): SGHVS, FNYEAQ. CDR3 nucleotide sequence: TGTGCCAGCAGCTTAGGGTCACGGGGGAAGAACACCGGGGAGCTGTTTTTT. Translating it yields CASSLGSRGKNTGELFF.

This rearrangement joins TRBV19 to TRBJ1-2; TRBD1 aligns across 9 bases. The CDR3 extends over 15 amino acids. Germline lookup yields CDR1 LNHDA and CDR2 SQIVND (reference sequence). After removal of 0 bases from V and 8 bases from J, the junction contained 7 bases not matched to a gene. CDR3 sequence: CASSIDGTGIRGYTF. CDR3 DNA sequence: TGTGCCAGTAGTATAGATGGGACAGGGATTAGGGGCTACACCTTC.

This clone has only a few counts. The chain combines TRBV25-1 with TRBJ1-2; 8 bases are a match to TRBD1. Germline values: CDR1 MGHDK, CDR2 SYGVNS. The V segment lost 0 bases and the J segment 3 bases; nucleotides outside the gene matches: 3. The CDR3 sequence is 15 residues long. This CDR3 is CASSEYRTGHYGYTF. CDR3 nucleotides: TGTGCCAGCAGTGAATATAGGACAGGGCACTATGGCTACACCTTC.

This chain links TRBV6-1 with TRBJ2-7; 10 bases match TRBD1. The CDR3 length is 16 residues. The V and J ends lost 4 bases and 1 base, in that order; junction bases with no gene match: 7. CDR1 and CDR2 (germline): MNHNS, SASEGT. CDR3 sequence: CASSGSDRGLSYEQYF. The CDR3 region has the DNA TGTGCCAGCAGTGGATCCGACAGGGGGCTTTCCTACGAGCAGTACTTC.

The CDR3 sequence: CASKRDRGTDTQYF. DNA for the CDR3: TGTGCCAGTAAAAGGGACAGGGGCACAGATACGCAGTATTTT. The chain has TRBV19 and TRBJ2-3, with TRBD1 matching over 9 bases. The V segment lost 7 bases and the J segment 1 base; nucleotides outside the gene matches: 3. CDR1 and CDR2 (germline): LNHDA, SQIVND (reference sequence). This CDR3 is built from 14 residues.

This rearrangement joins TRBV10-2 to TRBJ1-1; D perhaps matches TRBD1 (5 bases). Germline loops: CDR1 WSHSY, CDR2 SAAADI. This CDR3 is built from 14 residues. Trimming stripped 0 bases from V and 5 bases from J, with 10 bases between. CDR3 in DNA: TGCGCCAGCAGTGAGTCGACTCGGGGGACTGAAGCTTTCTTT. Its protein product is CASSESTRGTEAFF.

The chain employs TRBV5-1 and TRBJ1-5, with D tentatively TRBD1 (5 bases). With 4 bases removed from V and 2 bases from J, the gap between germline ends came to 13 bases. CDR3 length equals 15 residues. Germline lookup yields CDR1 SGHRS and CDR2 YFSETQ. Here the CDR3 DNA reads TGCGCCAGCAGCCCAGGACCGGGGGGCAATCAGCCCCAGCATTTT. Translating it yields CASSPGPGGNQPQHF. The full variable domain, with the rest looked up from reference TRBV5-1 and TRBJ1-5, is KAGVTQTPRYLIKTRGQQVTLSCSPISGHRSVSWYQQTPGQGLQFLFEYFSETQRNKGNFPGRFSGRQFSNSRSEMNVSTLELGDSALYLCASSPGPGGNQPQHFGDGTRLSIL.

This clone was seen more than once but under ten times. The chain links TRBV5-1 to TRBJ1-2, with a tentative D call TRBD1 (5 bases). Germline lookup yields CDR1 SGHRS and CDR2 YFSETQ. The ends were cut back, 5 bases at V and 1 base at J, with 12 bases in the middle. This CDR3 has 14 amino acids. The CDR3 DNA follows: TGCGCCAGCAGTCATCAGGGAGGTAACTATGGCTACACCTTC. It specifies CASSHQGGNYGYTF.

V usage is TRBV7-9 and J usage is TRBJ2-3; D not certain. V was clipped by 5 bases and J by 2 bases, with 8 bases between them. Germline V lookup: CDR1 SEHNR, CDR2 FQNEAQ (reference sequence). The CDR3 sequence is 13 residues long. CDR3 loop: CASSRLYTDTQYF. The CDR3 DNA reads TGTGCCAGCAGCAGACTTTACACAGATACGCAGTATTTT.

CDR3 sequence (DNA): TGCGCCAGCAGCCAAGGATTAGCGGTGCCCCCACAGTTCTTC. Amino acid sequence: CASSQGLAVPPQFF. This rearrangement joins TRBV4-3 to TRBJ2-1; D might be TRBD2 (6 bases). Germline assignment: CDR1 LGHNA and CDR2 YSLEER. The CDR3 is made up of 14 amino acids. Trimming took 1 base from V and 13 from J, leaving 17 bases between them.

This clone was seen a single time. This chain links TRBV5-1 with TRBJ1-4; D gene ambiguous. V lost 0 bases and J 8 bases, leaving 14 bases between the germline ends. Looked up from germline, CDR1 is SGHRS and CDR2 is YFSETQ. There are 15 residues in the CDR3. CDR3 in amino acids: CASSLAGMGGEKLFF. Written as DNA, the CDR3 is TGCGCCAGCAGCTTGGCTGGGATGGGAGGAGAAAAACTGTTTTTT.